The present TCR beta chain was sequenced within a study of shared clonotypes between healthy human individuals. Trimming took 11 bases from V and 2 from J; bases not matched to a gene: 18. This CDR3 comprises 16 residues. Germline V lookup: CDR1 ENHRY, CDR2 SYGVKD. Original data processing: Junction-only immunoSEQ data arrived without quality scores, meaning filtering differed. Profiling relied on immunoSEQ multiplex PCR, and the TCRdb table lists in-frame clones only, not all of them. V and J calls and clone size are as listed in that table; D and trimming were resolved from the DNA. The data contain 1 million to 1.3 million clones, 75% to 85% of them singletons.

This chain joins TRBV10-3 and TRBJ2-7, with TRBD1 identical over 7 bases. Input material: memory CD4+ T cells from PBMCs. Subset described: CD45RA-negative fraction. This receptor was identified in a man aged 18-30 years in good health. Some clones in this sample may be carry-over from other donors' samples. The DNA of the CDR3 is TGTGCCGCGGACAGGAATTCCGGGACAGACCCCTACGAGCAGTACTTC. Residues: CAADRNSGTDPYEQYF.